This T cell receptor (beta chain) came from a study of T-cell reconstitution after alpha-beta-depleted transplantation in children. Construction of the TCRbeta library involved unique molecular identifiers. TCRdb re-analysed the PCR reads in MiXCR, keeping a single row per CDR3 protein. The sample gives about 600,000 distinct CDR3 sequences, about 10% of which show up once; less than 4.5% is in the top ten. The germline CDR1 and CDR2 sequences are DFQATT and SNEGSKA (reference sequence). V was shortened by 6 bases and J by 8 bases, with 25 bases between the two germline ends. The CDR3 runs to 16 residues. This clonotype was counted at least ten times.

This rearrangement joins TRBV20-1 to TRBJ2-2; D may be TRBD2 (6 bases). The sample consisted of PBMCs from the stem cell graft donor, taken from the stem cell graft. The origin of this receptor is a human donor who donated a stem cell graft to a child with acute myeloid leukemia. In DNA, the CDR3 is TGCAGTGCCATACAGGCTAGGCTAGCGAGCCTAGGGGAGCTGTTTTTT. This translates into CSAIQARLASLGELFF.